What follows are 14 T cell receptor beta chains derived from one specimen sequenced in a study of blood T cell repertoires in COVID-19. Assay used: immunoSEQ multiplex PCR; TCRdb lists only in-frame clones, some missing. Here the sample spans around 300,000 clones, about 88% being singletons. Sequencing input: peripheral blood. Receptors originate from a woman in her 70s with COVID-19, enrolled during active disease.

The rearrangement uses TRBV11-2 and TRBJ2-7; 8 bases are shared with TRBD1. Germline lookup yields CDR1 SGHAT and CDR2 FQNNGV. V was clipped by 5 bases and J by 4 bases; unmatched bases: 4. The CDR3 totals 13 residues. The CDR3 region has the DNA TGTGCCAGCAGCCGGGACAGGCAATACGAGCAGTACTTC. It codes for CASSRDRQYEQYF.

A note on this clone: Other nucleotide sequences in the sample specify the same CDR3. The rearrangement uses TRBV18 and TRBJ1-5, with D perhaps TRBD1 (6 bases). The CDR3 spans 15 residues. V lost 3 bases to trimming and J lost 0 bases, with 9 bases between them. Germline CDR1 and CDR2: KGHSH and LQKENI. In DNA form, the CDR3 reads TGTGCCAGCTCACCCGGACAGCTTAGCAATCAGCCCCAGCATTTT. This translates into CASSPGQLSNQPQHF. The variable domain in full, completed from reference TRBV18 and TRBJ1-5, reads NAGVMQNPRHLVRRRGQEARLRCSPMKGHSHVYWYRQLPEEGLKFMVYLQKENIIDESGMPKERFSAEFPKEGPSILRIQQVVRGDSAAYFCASSPGQLSNQPQHFGDGTRLSIL.

This clone was seen a handful of times. The chain couples TRBV7-9 to TRBJ2-2; a weak D match, TRBD2 (6 bases). Germline CDR1 reads SEHNR; CDR2 reads FQNEAQ (reference sequence). The CDR3 extends over 13 amino acids. Trimming stripped 6 bases from V and 6 bases from J, with 11 bases between. CDR3 sequence reads: CASSPTSSGELFF. DNA for the CDR3: TGTGCCAGCAGTCCTACTAGCTCCGGGGAGCTGTTTTTT. The full variable domain, rest sourced from reference TRBV7-9 and TRBJ2-2, is DTGVSQNPRHKITKRGQNVTFRCDPISEHNRLYWYRQTLGQGPEFLTYFQNEAQLEKSRLLSDRFSAERPKGSFSTLEIQRTEQGDSAMYLCASSPTSSGELFFGEGSRLTVL.

The rearrangement links TRBV30 to TRBJ1-5; perhaps TRBD1 as D (5 bases). Germline V gene data show CDR1 as GTSNPN and CDR2 as SVGIG (reference sequence). This CDR3 is 13 amino acids long. V was clipped by 5 bases and J by 4 bases, with 12 bases between them. CDR3 residues: CAWDRDSNQPQHF. CDR3 bases: TGTGCCTGGGACCGGGACTCTAATCAGCCCCAGCATTTT.

The chain joins TRBV5-1 to TRBJ2-5; 10 positions agree with TRBD2. CDR3 length equals 16 residues. The J segment lost 1 base and the V segment lost 4 bases, leaving 7 bases of the junction unmatched. Germline V CDR1 and CDR2: SGHRS, YFSETQ. The CDR3 DNA is TGCGCCAGCAGCCTTAGCGGGGGGCCCTCCCAAGAGACCCAGTACTTC. Translating it yields CASSLSGGPSQETQYF.

The J gene is TRBJ2-7, the V gene TRBV5-6; the match to TRBD2 covers 9 bases. There are 15 residues in the CDR3. The J segment lost 3 bases and the V segment lost 2 bases, leaving 6 bases of the junction unmatched. The germline V gene has CDR1 SGHDT and CDR2 YYEEEE. Here the CDR3 reads CASSFGLAGNYEQYF. DNA for the CDR3: TGTGCCAGCAGCTTTGGGCTAGCGGGGAACTACGAGCAGTACTTC.

This chain connects TRBV7-9 to TRBJ1-2; 8 bases line up with TRBD1. This CDR3 is built from 13 residues. Trimming cost V 6 bases and J 5 bases; bases outside gene matches: 5. Germline assignment: CDR1 SEHNR and CDR2 FQNEAQ (reference sequence). The CDR3 DNA sequence: TGTGCCAGCAGGGACAGGGAGGATTATGGCTACACCTTC. It yields the protein CASRDREDYGYTF. Based on the CDR3 plus reference TRBV7-9 and TRBJ1-2, the full variable domain is DTGVSQNPRHKITKRGQNVTFRCDPISEHNRLYWYRQTLGQGPEFLTYFQNEAQLEKSRLLSDRFSAERPKGSFSTLEIQRTEQGDSAMYLCASRDREDYGYTFGSGTRLTVV.

The chain joins TRBV27 to TRBJ1-1; 7 bases agree with TRBD1. CDR1 and CDR2 from the germline V gene are MNHEY and SMNVEV (reference sequence). V dropped 4 bases and J dropped 5; count of bases not matched to a gene: 13. The CDR3 length is 16 residues. This CDR3 reads CASSWGADRVRTEAFF. The CDR3 DNA is TGTGCCAGCAGTTGGGGGGCAGACAGGGTGAGGACTGAAGCTTTCTTT.

The V gene is TRBV5-4, the J gene TRBJ1-2; perhaps TRBD1 as D (5 bases). The V and J ends lost 7 bases and 6 bases respectively, with 13 bases between them. CDR3 length: 12 amino acids. CDR1 is SGHNT and CDR2 is YYREEE in the germline V gene (reference sequence). CDR3 residues: CASGGVRDGYTF. Written as DNA, the CDR3 is TGTGCCAGCGGAGGGGTACGGGATGGCTACACCTTC.

This clone was found a few times. The V and J genes are TRBV24-1 and TRBJ2-5; 9 nucleotides line up with TRBD2. In germline, CDR1 is KGHDR, CDR2 SFDVKD. CDR3 size: 16 residues. The V gene end was trimmed by 1 base and the J gene end by 0 bases; junction bases not matched to a gene: 2. The CDR3 DNA follows: TGTGCCACCAGTGATTTTAAGCGGGGGGACCAAGAGACCCAGTACTTC. It specifies CATSDFKRGDQETQYF.

The V call is TRBV30, the J call TRBJ2-7, with D unclear. Trimming left V 0 bases short and J 7 bases short, with 13 bases between. Germline V CDR1 and CDR2: GTSNPN, SVGIG (reference sequence). CDR3 length: 13 amino acids. The CDR3 coding sequence is TGTGCCTGGAGTGTATTCCGGTCCGGGGAGCAGTACTTC. Translated: CAWSVFRSGEQYF.

About this clone: At the DNA level, this CDR3 is encoded by other sequences in the same sample as well. The chain carries TRBV9 and TRBJ2-1; tentative D call: TRBD2 (7 bases). Trimming shortened V by 0 bases and J by 4 bases, and 11 bases separated the two germline ends. CDR1 is SGDLS, CDR2 YYNGEE, per germline. The CDR3 is made up of 15 amino acids. The CDR3 nucleotides read TGTGCCAGCAGCGTAGGTGGGGGGGCTTACAATGAGCAGTTCTTC. Translation gives CASSVGGGAYNEQFF.

The chain has TRBV18 and TRBJ1-4; 7 bases are shared with TRBD1. CDR3 length: 13 amino acids. V lost 4 bases and J lost 7; bases outside the gene matches: 3. Germline CDR1 and CDR2: KGHSH and LQKENI. The CDR3 DNA follows: TGTGCCAGCTCACAGGGGGCAGGTGAAAAACTGTTTTTT. This codes for CASSQGAGEKLFF.

This clone occurred a few times. The chain uses TRBV5-1 and TRBJ1-1; D unclear. The CDR3 spans 13 residues. CDR1 is SGHRS and CDR2 is YFSETQ in the germline V gene. Trimming shortened V by 1 base and J by 3 bases, and 7 bases separated the two germline ends. CDR3 bases: TGCGCCAGCAGCTTGAGTGTAGACACTGAAGCTTTCTTT. It codes for CASSLSVDTEAFF.